This TCR beta chain stems from a study of cytomegalovirus exposure and HLA in healthy donors. About the study: Within the Caucasian-associated ancestry cluster were 65% to 85% of the 350 to 400 genotyped donors.

The PCR employed 60 Vbeta primers together with 13 Jbeta primers. TCRdb keeps only in-frame clones here, not all; method: immunoSEQ multiplex PCR. This sample carries about 280,000 clones, 70% to 90% of them seen once, and the ten largest clones take approximately 2%. V lost 5 bases and J 1 base, leaving 17 bases between the germline ends. The CDR3 is 16 amino acids. Germline V gene lookup returns CDR1 LNHDA and CDR2 SQIVND (reference sequence). The chain combines TRBV19 with TRBJ1-1; weak D call: TRBD1 (6 bases). This clonotype originated in a woman under 30 in good health and CMV-seronegative. The sample was PBMCs. The CDR3 reads CASSGTAVRGNTEAFF. DNA of the CDR3: TGTGCCAGTAGTGGTACCGCAGTCAGGGGGAACACTGAAGCTTTCTTT.